At least ten counts were recorded for the clone carrying this T cell receptor (beta chain). This sample stems from a study of T cells in Graves' hyperthyroidism and ophthalmopathy. About the research overall: Pretreatment peripheral blood was obtained at initial diagnosis.

The investigators amplified TCR beta CDR3 regions from RNA transcripts. The HTBI primer set drove a first-round RT-PCR of the TCR CDR3. TCRdb processed the multiplex PCR reads anew with MiXCR; each CDR3 protein has one entry. This sample has a few hundred thousand distinct CDR3 sequences; approximately 14% occur once, and the top ten carry around a quarter. The CDR3 runs 14 residues. V gave up 0 bases and J gave up 6 bases; unmatched junction bases: 3. Per germline, CDR1 MDHEN and CDR2 SYDVKM. The material sequenced was blood. The clonotype originates from a woman under 30 with Graves' hyperthyroidism that later progressed to Graves' ophthalmopathy. This chain connects TRBV28 to TRBJ1-2; 8 bases are a match to TRBD1. The CDR3 loop reads CASSLWIRGHGYTF. CDR3 coding DNA: TGTGCCAGCAGTTTATGGATCAGGGGGCATGGCTACACCTTC.